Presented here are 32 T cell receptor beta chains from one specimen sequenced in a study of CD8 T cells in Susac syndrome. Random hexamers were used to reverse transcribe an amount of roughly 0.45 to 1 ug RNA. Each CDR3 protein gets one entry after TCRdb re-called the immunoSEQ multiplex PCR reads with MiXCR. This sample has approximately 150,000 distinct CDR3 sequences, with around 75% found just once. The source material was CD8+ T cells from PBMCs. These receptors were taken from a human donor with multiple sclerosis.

CDR3 bases: TGTGCCAGCAGCTTGGGCAGGGCGGCCGGGGAGCTGTTTTTT. Translated: CASSLGRAAGELFF. This rearrangement joins TRBV5-6 to TRBJ2-2; D may be TRBD1 (5 bases). This CDR3 comprises 14 residues. Germline CDR1 and CDR2: SGHDT and YYEEEE. The germline V and J ends were trimmed by 0 bases and 6 bases, with 9 bases remaining between them.

The CDR3 region has the DNA TGCAGTGCTAGAGAGTCCTTGCGGGCTAGCGGGAGGAGGTATGAGCAGTTCTTC. It yields the protein CSARESLRASGRRYEQFF. The chain employs TRBV20-1 and TRBJ2-1, with 11 positions matching TRBD2. CDR1 is DFQATT and CDR2 is SNEGSKA in the germline V gene (reference sequence). V shed 0 bases and J 8 bases; nucleotides not matched to a gene: 15. The CDR3 has 18 residues.

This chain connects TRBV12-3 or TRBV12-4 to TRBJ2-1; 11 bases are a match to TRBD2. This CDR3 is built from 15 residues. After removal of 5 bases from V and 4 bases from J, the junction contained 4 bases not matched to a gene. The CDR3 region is CASSLRLAGYNEQFF. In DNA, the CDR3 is TGTGCCAGCAGTCTTAGACTAGCGGGGTACAATGAGCAGTTCTTC.

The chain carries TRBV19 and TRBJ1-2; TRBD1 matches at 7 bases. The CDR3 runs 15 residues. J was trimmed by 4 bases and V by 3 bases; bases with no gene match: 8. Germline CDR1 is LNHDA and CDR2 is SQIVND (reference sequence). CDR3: CASSISGQTSYGYTF. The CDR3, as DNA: TGTGCCAGTAGTATTTCGGGACAGACATCCTATGGCTACACCTTC.

In DNA form, the CDR3 reads TGCAGCGTTGAGGGGACACTGAATGAGCAGTTCTTC. It codes for CSVEGTLNEQFF. V usage is TRBV29-1 and J usage is TRBJ2-1, with D tentatively TRBD1 (6 bases). Trimming left V 3 bases short and J 7 bases short, with 10 bases between. The CDR3 length is 12 residues. Germline-derived CDR1 and CDR2 are SQVTM and ANQGSEA.

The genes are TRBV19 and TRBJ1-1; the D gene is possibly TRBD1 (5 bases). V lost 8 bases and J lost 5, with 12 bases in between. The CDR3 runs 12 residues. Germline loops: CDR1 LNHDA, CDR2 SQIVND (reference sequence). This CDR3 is CASSRGYTEAFF. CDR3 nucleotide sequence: TGTGCCAGTTCGAGGGGTTATACTGAAGCTTTCTTT.

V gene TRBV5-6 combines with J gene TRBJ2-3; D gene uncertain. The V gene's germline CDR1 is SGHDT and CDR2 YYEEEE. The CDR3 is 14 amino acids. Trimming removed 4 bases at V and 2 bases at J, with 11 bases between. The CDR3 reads CASSTGRYTDTQYF. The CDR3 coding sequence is TGTGCCAGCAGCACCGGACGTTACACAGATACGCAGTATTTT.

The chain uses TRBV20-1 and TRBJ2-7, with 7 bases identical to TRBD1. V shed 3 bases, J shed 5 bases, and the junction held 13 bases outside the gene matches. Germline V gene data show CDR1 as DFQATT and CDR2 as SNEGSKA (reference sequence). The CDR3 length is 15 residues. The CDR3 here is CSASIYGQVHHEQYF. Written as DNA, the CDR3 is TGCAGTGCTAGTATCTACGGACAGGTCCATCACGAGCAGTACTTC.

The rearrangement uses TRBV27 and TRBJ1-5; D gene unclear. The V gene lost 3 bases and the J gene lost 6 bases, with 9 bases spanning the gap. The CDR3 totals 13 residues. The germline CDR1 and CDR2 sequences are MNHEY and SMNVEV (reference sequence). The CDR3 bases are TGTGCCAGCAGTTTGAGAGGGAGTCAGCCCCAGCATTTT. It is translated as CASSLRGSQPQHF.

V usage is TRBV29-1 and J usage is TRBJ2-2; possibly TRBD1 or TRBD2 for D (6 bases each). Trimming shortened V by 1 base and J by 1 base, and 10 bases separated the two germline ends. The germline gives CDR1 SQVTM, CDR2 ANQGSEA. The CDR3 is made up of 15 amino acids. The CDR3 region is CSVEGAGQNTGELFF. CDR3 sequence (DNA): TGCAGCGTTGAAGGGGCGGGACAGAACACCGGGGAGCTGTTTTTT.

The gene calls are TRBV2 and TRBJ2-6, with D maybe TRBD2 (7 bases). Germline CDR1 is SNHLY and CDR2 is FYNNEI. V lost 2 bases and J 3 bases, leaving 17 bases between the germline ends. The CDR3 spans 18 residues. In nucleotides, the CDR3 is TGTGCCAGCAGTGAAAGGGCACGGGGGGCTGATGGGGCCAACGTCCTGACTTTC. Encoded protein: CASSERARGADGANVLTF.

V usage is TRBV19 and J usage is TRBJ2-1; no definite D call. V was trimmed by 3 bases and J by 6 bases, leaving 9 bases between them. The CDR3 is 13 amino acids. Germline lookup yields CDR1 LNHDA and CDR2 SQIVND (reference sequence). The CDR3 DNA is TGTGCCAGTAGTATCTCAGTAAGCAATGAGCAGTTCTTC. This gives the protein CASSISVSNEQFF.

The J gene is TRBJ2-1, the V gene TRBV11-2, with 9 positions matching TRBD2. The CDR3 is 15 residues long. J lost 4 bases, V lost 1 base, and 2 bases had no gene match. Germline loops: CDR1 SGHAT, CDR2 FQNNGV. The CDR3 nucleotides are TGTGCCAGCAGCTTAGGAGCGGGGGGTTACAATGAGCAGTTCTTC. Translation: CASSLGAGGYNEQFF.

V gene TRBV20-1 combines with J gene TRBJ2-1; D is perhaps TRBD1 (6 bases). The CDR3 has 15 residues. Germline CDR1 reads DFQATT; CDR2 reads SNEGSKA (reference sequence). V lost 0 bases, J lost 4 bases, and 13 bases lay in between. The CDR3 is CSARDRGTSYNEQFF. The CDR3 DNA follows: TGCAGTGCTAGAGATAGGGGGACATCATACAATGAGCAGTTCTTC.

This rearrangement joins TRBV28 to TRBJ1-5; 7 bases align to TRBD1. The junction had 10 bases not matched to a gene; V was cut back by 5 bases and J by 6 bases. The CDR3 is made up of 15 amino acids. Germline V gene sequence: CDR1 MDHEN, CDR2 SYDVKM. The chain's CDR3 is CASSGDRDPGQPQHF. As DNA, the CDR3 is TGTGCCAGCAGTGGAGACAGGGATCCCGGTCAGCCCCAGCATTTT.

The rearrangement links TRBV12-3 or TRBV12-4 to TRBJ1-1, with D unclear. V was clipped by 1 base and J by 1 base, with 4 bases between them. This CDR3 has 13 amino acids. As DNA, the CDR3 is TGTGCCAGCAGTTTAGGGCAGAACACTGAAGCTTTCTTT. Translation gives CASSLGQNTEAFF.

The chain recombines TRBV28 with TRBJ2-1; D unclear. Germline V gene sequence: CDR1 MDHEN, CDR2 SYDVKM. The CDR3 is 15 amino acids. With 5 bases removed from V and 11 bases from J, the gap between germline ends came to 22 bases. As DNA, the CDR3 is TGTGCCAGCAGTCTATCCCTCAGATTCCCGGTCAAGCAGTTCTTC. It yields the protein CASSLSLRFPVKQFF.

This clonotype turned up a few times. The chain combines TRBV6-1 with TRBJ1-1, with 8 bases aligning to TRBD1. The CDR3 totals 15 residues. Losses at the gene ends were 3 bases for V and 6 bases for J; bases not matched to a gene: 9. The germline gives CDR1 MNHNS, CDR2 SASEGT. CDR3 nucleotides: TGTGCCAGCAGTGACCCGGGACAGGCGATTGCTGAAGCTTTCTTT. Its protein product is CASSDPGQAIAEAFF.

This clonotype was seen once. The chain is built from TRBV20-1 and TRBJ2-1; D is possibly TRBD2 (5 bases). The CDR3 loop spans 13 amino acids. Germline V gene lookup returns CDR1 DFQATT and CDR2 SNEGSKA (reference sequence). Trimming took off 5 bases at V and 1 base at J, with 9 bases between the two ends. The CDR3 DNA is TGCAGTGCTGCCGAGGGTTCCTACAATGAGCAGTTCTTC. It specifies CSAAEGSYNEQFF.

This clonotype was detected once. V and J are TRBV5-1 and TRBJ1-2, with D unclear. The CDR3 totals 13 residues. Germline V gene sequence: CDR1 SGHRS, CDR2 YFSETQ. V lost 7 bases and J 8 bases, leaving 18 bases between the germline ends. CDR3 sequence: CASADGILGGYTF. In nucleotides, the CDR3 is TGCGCCAGCGCCGACGGTATTCTTGGCGGCTACACCTTC.

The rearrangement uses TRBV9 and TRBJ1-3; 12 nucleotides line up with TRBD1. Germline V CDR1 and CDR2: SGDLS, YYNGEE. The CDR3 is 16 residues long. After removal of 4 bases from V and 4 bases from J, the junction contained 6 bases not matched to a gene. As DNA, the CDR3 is TGTGCCAGCAGCCCTGGGACAGGGGGCTTCGGAAACACCATATATTTT. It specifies CASSPGTGGFGNTIYF. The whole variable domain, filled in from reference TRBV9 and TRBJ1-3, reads DSGVTQTPKHLITATGQRVTLRCSPRSGDLSVYWYQQSLDQGLQFLIQYYNGEERAKGNILERFSAQQFPDLHSELNLSSLELGDSALYFCASSPGTGGFGNTIYFGEGSWLTVV.

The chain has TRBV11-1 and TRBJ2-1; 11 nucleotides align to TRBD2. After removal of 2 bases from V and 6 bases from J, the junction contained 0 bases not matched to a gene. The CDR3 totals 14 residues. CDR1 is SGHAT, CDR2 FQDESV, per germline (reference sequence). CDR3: CASSLTSGSNEQFF. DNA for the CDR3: TGTGCCAGCAGCTTAACTAGCGGGAGCAATGAGCAGTTCTTC.

DNA for the CDR3: TGCGCCAGCAGCCAAGATTCCGGAGACTACAATGAGCAGTTCTTC. Its protein is CASSQDSGDYNEQFF. The V and J genes are TRBV4-3 and TRBJ2-1, with D unclear. Germline V CDR1 and CDR2: LGHNA, YSLEER. Trimming cost V 0 bases and J 3 bases, with 9 bases left between them. This CDR3 has 15 amino acids.

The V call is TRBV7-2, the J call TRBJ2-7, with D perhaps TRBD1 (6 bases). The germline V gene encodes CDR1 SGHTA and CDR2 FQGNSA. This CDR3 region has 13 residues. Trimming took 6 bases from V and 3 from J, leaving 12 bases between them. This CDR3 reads CASRYGQFYEQYF. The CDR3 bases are TGTGCCAGCAGATACGGACAGTTCTACGAGCAGTACTTC.

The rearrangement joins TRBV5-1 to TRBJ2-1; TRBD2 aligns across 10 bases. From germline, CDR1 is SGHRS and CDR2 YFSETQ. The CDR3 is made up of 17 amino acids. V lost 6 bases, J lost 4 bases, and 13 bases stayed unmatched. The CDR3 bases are TGCGCCAGCACTTCCGGACCCCTAGCGGGGGTTTACAATGAGCAGTTCTTC. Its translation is CASTSGPLAGVYNEQFF.

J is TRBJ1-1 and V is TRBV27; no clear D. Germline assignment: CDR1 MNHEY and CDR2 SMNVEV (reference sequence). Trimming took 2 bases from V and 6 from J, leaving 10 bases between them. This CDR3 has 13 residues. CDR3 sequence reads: CASSLRPSSEAFF. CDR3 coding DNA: TGTGCCAGCAGTTTACGGCCCTCTTCTGAAGCTTTCTTT.

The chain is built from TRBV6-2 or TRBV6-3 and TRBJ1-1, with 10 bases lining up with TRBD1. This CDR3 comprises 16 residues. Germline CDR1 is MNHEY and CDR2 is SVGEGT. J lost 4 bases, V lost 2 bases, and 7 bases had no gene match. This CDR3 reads CASSYIWGTGATEAFF. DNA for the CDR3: TGTGCCAGCAGTTACATCTGGGGGACAGGGGCCACTGAAGCTTTCTTT.

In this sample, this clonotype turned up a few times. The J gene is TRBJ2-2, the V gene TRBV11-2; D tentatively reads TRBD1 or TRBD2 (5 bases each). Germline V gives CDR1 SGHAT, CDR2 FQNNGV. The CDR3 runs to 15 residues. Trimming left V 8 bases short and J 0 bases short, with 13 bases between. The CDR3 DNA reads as TGTGCCAGCGCCCCGGGGCACCCGAACACCGGGGAGCTGTTTTTT. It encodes CASAPGHPNTGELFF.

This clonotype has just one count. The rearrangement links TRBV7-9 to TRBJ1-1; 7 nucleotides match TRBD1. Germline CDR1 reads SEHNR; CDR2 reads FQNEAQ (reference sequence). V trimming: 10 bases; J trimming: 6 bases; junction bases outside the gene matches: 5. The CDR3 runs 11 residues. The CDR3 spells CATGQGAEAFF. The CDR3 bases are TGTGCCACAGGGCAGGGGGCTGAAGCTTTCTTT. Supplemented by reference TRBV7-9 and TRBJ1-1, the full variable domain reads DTGVSQNPRHKITKRGQNVTFRCDPISEHNRLYWYRQTLGQGPEFLTYFQNEAQLEKSRLLSDRFSAERPKGSFSTLEIQRTEQGDSAMYLCATGQGAEAFFGQGTRLTVV.

The CDR3 loop is CASTLARGPDASEQFF. The CDR3 nucleotides are TGTGCCAGCACCCTAGCGCGGGGGCCCGATGCAAGTGAGCAGTTCTTC. This chain connects TRBV12-3 or TRBV12-4 to TRBJ2-1; D might be TRBD2 (7 bases). V was pared by 7 bases and J by 9 bases, with 25 bases between. This CDR3 comprises 16 residues.

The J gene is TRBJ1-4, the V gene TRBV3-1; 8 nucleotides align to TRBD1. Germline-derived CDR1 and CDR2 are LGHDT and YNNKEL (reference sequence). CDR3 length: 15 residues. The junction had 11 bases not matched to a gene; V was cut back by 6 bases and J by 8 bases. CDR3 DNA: TGTGCCAGCAGACGAAACACAGGGGGGGGAGAAAAACTGTTTTTT. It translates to CASRRNTGGGEKLFF.

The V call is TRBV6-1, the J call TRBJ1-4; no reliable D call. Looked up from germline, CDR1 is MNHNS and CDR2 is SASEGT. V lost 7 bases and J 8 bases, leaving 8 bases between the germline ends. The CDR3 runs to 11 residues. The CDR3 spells CASTWEEKLFF. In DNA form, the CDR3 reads TGTGCCAGCACCTGGGAGGAAAAACTGTTTTTT.